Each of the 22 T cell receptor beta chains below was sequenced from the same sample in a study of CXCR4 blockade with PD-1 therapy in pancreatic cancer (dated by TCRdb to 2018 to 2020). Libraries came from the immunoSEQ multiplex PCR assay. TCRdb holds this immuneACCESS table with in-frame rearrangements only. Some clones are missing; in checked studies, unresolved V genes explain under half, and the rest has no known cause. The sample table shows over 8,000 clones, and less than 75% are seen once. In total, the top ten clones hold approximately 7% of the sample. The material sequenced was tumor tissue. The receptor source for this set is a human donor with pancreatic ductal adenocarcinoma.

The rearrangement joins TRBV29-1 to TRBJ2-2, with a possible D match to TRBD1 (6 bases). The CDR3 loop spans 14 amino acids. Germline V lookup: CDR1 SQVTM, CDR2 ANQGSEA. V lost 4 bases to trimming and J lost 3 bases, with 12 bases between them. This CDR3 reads CSVVAGAHTGELFF. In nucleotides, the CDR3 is TGCAGCGTTGTCGCAGGGGCCCACACCGGGGAGCTGTTTTTT.

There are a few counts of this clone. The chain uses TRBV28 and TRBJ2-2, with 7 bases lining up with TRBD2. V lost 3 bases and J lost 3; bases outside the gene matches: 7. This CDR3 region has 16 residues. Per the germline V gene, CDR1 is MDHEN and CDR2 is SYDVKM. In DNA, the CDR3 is TGTGCCAGCAGTTTCCATACTAGCGAAGACACCGGGGAGCTGTTTTTT. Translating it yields CASSFHTSEDTGELFF.

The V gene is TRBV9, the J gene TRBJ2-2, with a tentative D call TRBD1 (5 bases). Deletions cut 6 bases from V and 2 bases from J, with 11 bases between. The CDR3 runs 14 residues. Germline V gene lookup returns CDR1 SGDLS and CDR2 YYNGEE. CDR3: CASIATENTGELFF. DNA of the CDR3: TGTGCCAGCATTGCGACAGAAAACACCGGGGAGCTGTTTTTT.

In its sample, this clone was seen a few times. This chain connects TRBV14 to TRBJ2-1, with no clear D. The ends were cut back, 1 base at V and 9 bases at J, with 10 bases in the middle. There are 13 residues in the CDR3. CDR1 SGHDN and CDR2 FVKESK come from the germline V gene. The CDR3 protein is CASSQVAPSEQFF. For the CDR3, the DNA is TGTGCCAGCAGCCAAGTGGCACCGAGTGAGCAGTTCTTC.

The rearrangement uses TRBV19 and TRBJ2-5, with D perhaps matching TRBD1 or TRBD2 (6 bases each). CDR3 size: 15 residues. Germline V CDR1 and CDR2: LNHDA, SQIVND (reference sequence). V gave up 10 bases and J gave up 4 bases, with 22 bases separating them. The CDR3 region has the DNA TGTGCCAATACCCTCGGGGGCAGGGGACTAGAGACCCAGTACTTC. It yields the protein CANTLGGRGLETQYF. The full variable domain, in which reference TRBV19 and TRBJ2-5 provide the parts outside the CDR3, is DGGITQSPKYLFRKEGQNVTLSCEQNLNHDAMYWYRQDPGQGLRLIYYSQIVNDFQKGDIAEGYSVSREKKESFPLTVTSAQKNPTAFYLCANTLGGRGLETQYFGPGTRLLVL.

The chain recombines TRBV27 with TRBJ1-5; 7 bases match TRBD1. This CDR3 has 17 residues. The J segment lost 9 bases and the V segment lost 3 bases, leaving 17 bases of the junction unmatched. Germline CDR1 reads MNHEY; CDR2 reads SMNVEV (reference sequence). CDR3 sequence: CASSFLRTGYPLGPQHF. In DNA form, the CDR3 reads TGTGCCAGCAGTTTCCTACGGACAGGATATCCCTTGGGGCCCCAGCATTTT.

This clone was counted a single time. CDR3 nucleotide sequence: TGTGCCACCAGTACCGGGACAGGGGTTGTAACTGAAGCTTTCTTT. Its protein is CATSTGTGVVTEAFF. The chain links TRBV15 to TRBJ1-1; 10 bases line up with TRBD1. This CDR3 has 15 residues. The J segment lost 5 bases and the V segment lost 6 bases, leaving 9 bases of the junction unmatched. The germline gives CDR1 LNHNV, CDR2 YYDKDF (reference sequence).

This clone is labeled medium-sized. CDR3 bases: TGTGCCAGCAGCTCCACCACGACAGGGTTCAATTCACCCCTCCACTTT. It specifies CASSSTTTGFNSPLHF. V usage is TRBV11-3 and J usage is TRBJ1-6, with 7 bases lining up with TRBD1. With 4 bases clipped from V and 7 bases from J, the junction kept 10 bases outside the gene matches. Germline V CDR1 and CDR2: SGHNT, YENEEA. The CDR3 has 16 amino acids.

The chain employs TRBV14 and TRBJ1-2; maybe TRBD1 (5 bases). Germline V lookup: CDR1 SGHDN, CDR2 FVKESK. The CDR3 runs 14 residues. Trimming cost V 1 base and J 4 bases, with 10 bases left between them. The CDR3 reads CASSQVSQVYGYTF. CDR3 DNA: TGTGCCAGCAGCCAAGTATCACAGGTCTATGGCTACACCTTC. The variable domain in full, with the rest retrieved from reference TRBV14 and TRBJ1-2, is EAGVTQFPSHSVIEKGQTVTLRCDPISGHDNLYWYRRVMGKEIKFLLHFVKESKQDESGMPNNRFLAERTGGTYSTLKVQPAELEDSGVYFCASSQVSQVYGYTFGSGTRLTVV.

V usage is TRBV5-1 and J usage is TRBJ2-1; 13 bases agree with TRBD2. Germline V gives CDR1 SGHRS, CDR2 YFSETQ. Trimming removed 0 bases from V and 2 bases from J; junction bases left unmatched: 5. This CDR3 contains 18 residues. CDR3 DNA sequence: TGCGCCAGCAGCTTGGTGGGACTAGCGGGACTAGCCTACAATGAGCAGTTCTTC. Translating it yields CASSLVGLAGLAYNEQFF.

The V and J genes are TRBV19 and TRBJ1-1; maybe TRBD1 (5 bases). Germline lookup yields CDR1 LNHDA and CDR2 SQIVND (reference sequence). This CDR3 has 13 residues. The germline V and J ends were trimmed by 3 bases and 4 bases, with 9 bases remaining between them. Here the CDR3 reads CASSIQGSTEAFF. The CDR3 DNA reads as TGTGCCAGTAGTATTCAGGGATCCACTGAAGCTTTCTTT. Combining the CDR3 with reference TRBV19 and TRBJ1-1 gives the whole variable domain DGGITQSPKYLFRKEGQNVTLSCEQNLNHDAMYWYRQDPGQGLRLIYYSQIVNDFQKGDIAEGYSVSREKKESFPLTVTSAQKNPTAFYLCASSIQGSTEAFFGQGTRLTVV.

The CDR3 protein is CASSRQGESGYGYTF. CDR3 sequence (DNA): TGTGCCAGCTCACGACAGGGGGAGTCCGGCTATGGCTACACCTTC. The chain is built from TRBV18 and TRBJ1-2, with 9 bases that match TRBD1. The CDR3 is 15 amino acids. Trimming removed 4 bases from V and 4 bases from J; junction bases left unmatched: 7. CDR1 is KGHSH and CDR2 is LQKENI in the germline V gene. Using reference TRBV18 and TRBJ1-2 for the parts outside the CDR3, the full variable domain is NAGVMQNPRHLVRRRGQEARLRCSPMKGHSHVYWYRQLPEEGLKFMVYLQKENIIDESGMPKERFSAEFPKEGPSILRIQQVVRGDSAAYFCASSRQGESGYGYTFGSGTRLTVV.

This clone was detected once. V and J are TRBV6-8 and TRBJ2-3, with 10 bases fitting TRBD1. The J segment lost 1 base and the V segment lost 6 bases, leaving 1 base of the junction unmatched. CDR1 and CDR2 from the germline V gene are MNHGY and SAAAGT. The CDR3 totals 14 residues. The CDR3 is CASRGTGGTDTQYF. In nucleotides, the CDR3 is TGTGCCAGCAGGGGGACAGGGGGCACAGATACGCAGTATTTT.

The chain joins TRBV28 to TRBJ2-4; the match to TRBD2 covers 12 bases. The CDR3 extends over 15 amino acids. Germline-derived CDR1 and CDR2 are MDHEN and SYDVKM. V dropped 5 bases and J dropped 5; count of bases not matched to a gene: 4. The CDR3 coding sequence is TGTGCCAGCAGTCTAGCGGGAGGGCGTCAAAACATTCAGTACTTC. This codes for CASSLAGGRQNIQYF.

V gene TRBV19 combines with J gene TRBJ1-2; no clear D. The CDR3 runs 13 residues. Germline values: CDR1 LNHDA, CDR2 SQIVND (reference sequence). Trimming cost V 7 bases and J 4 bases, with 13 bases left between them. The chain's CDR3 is CASTPTQIYGYTF. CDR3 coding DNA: TGTGCCAGTACTCCGACCCAGATCTATGGCTACACCTTC.

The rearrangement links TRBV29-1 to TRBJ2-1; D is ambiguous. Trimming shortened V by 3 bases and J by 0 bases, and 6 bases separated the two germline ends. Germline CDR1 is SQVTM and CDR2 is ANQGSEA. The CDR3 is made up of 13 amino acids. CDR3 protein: CSVEESSYNEQFF. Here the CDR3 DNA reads TGCAGCGTTGAGGAAAGCTCCTACAATGAGCAGTTCTTC.

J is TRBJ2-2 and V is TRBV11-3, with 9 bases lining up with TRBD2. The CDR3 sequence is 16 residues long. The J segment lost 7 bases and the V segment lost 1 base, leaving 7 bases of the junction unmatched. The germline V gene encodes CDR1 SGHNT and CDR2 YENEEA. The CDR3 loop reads CASSLVVAGAFGELFF. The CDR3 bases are TGTGCCAGCAGCTTAGTGGTAGCGGGAGCTTTCGGGGAGCTGTTTTTT.

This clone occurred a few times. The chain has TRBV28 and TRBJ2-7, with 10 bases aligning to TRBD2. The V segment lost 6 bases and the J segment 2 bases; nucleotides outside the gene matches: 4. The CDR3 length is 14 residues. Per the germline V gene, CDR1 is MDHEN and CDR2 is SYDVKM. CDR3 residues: CASRELAGTYEQYF. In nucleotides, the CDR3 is TGTGCCAGCAGGGAACTAGCGGGGACCTACGAGCAGTACTTC.

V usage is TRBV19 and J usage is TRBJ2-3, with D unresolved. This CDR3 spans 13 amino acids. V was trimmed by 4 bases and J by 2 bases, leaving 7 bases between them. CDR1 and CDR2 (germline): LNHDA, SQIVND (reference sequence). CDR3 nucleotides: TGTGCCAGTAGTAATCTAAACACAGATACGCAGTATTTT. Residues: CASSNLNTDTQYF.

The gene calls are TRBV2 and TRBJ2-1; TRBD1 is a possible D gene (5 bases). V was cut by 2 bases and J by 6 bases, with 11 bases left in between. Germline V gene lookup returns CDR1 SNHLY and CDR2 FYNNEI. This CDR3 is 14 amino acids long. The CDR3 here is CASSEQGSINEQFF. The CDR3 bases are TGTGCCAGCAGTGAACAGGGATCAATCAATGAGCAGTTCTTC.

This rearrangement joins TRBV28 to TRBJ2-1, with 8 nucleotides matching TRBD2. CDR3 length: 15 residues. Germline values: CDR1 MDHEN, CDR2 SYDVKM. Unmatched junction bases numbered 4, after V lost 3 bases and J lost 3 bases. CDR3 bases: TGTGCCAGCAGTTTTTGGCTAGCGGGCTACAATGAGCAGTTCTTC. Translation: CASSFWLAGYNEQFF.

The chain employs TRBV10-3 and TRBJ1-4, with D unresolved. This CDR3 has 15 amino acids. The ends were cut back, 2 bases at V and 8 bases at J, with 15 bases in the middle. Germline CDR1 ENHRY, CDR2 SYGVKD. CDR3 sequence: CAISEGLGRVEKLFF. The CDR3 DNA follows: TGTGCCATCAGTGAGGGGCTCGGGCGGGTCGAAAAACTGTTTTTT.